The present T cell receptor beta chain was sequenced within a study of molecular identifiers for immune sequencing clone quantification. General study points: Sharing of a barcode by identical TCR molecules could cause highly expanded clone sizes to be underestimated.

Sorted naive CD8 T cells, 20,000 to 1,000,000, were sequenced from 10%, 30% or 50% RNA. Naive CD8 T cells were sorted, and the gate applied was CD8+CD4-CCR7+CD45RA+. A remark on this clonotype: Its target is not known. A much larger clone differs by one base, so this may be a read error.

TCR libraries were built in bulk with a published protocol and specific TCR primers. TCRdb used MiXCR to reprocess the PCR reads, holding one entry per CDR3 protein. Of roughly 320,000 distinct CDR3 sequences in the sample, over 20% were seen once. There are 11 residues in the CDR3. The germline V and J ends were trimmed by 8 bases and 5 bases, with 6 bases remaining between them. The TCR originated in a human donor in good health. Some libraries in this study had Jurkat cell RNA spiked in. V is TRBV12-3 or TRBV12-4 and J is TRBJ2-2; D is unclear. The sample was naive CD8+ T cells from blood, with Jurkat cell RNA spiked in. Regarding subset: FACS-sorted CD8+CD4-CCR7+CD45RA+ naive T cells. The CDR3 DNA reads TGTGCCAGCGCCTTGACCGGGGAGCTGTTTTTT. Translated, it gives CASALTGELFF.